This is a list of T cell receptor beta chains from one sample in a study of cytomegalovirus exposure and HLA in healthy donors. The method was immunoSEQ multiplex PCR; TCRdb's version includes in-frame clones alone and lacks a portion of them. The data show more than 80,000 clones, with roughly four fifths seen just once and roughly 3.6% held by the top ten. The sample comprised PBMCs. The receptors shown here come from a man between 60 and 75 years old in good health and CMV-seronegative. CDR3s include the opening cysteine and the closing phenylalanine or tryptophan. A D gene is named only where the DNA matches it firmly. Clone size, where shown, is once, few, many, or a class for clones that have expanded.

clone_size: once
j_call: TRBJ2-3
v_call: TRBV27
d_call: TRBD2
cdr3_aa: CASSPWIAGSTDTQYF
cdr3_nt: TGTGCCAGCAGTCCCTGGATAGCGGGGAGCACAGATACGCAGTATTTT

clone_size: -
j_call: TRBJ1-1
v_call: TRBV6-4
d_call: -
cdr3_aa: CASSVRVETEAFF
cdr3_nt: TGTGCCAGCAGTGTACGGGTAGAGACTGAAGCTTTCTTT

clone_size: few
j_call: TRBJ1-5
v_call: TRBV30
d_call: -
cdr3_aa: CAWSKRTYLSNQPQHF
cdr3_nt: TGTGCCTGGAGCAAACGGACTTACCTTAGCAATCAGCCCCAGCATTTT

clone_size: few
j_call: TRBJ2-5
v_call: TRBV10-3
d_call: TRBD2
cdr3_aa: CAIKGLAGETQYF
cdr3_nt: TGTGCCATCAAGGGACTAGCGGGGGAGACCCAGTACTTC

clone_size: -
j_call: TRBJ2-5
v_call: TRBV5-1
d_call: TRBD2
cdr3_aa: CASSLVVAGGVETQYF
cdr3_nt: TGCGCCAGCAGCTTGGTGGTAGCGGGGGGCGTTGAGACCCAGTACTTC

clone_size: -
j_call: TRBJ2-2
v_call: TRBV6-5
d_call: -
cdr3_aa: CASSYGPTGELFF
cdr3_nt: TGTGCCAGCAGTTACGGGCCTACCGGGGAGCTGTTTTTT

clone_size: -
j_call: TRBJ2-5
v_call: TRBV7-2
d_call: TRBD2
cdr3_aa: CASSRVGLAGEETQYF
cdr3_nt: TGTGCCAGCAGCCGAGTTGGACTAGCGGGGGAAGAGACCCAGTACTTC

clone_size: few
j_call: TRBJ1-5
v_call: TRBV9
d_call: -
cdr3_aa: CASSVLRVGNQPQHF
cdr3_nt: TGTGCCAGCAGCGTCCTGCGGGTAGGCAATCAGCCCCAGCATTTT

clone_size: -
j_call: TRBJ1-5
v_call: TRBV6-1
d_call: -
cdr3_aa: CASSEVAPLSYQPQHF
cdr3_nt: TGTGCCAGCAGTGAAGTCGCCCCGCTAAGCTATCAGCCCCAGCATTTT

clone_size: -
j_call: TRBJ1-2
v_call: TRBV7-2
d_call: -
cdr3_aa: CASTSGIANYGYTF
cdr3_nt: TGTGCCAGCACCTCCGGGATAGCTAACTATGGCTACACCTTC

clone_size: -
j_call: TRBJ1-6
v_call: TRBV9
d_call: TRBD1
cdr3_aa: CASSADRGRSPLHF
cdr3_nt: TGTGCCAGCAGCGCGGACAGGGGGCGATCACCCCTCCACTTT

clone_size: few
j_call: TRBJ2-3
v_call: TRBV11-1
d_call: -
cdr3_aa: CASSLVTIKDTQYF
cdr3_nt: TGTGCCAGCAGCTTAGTGACAATTAAAGATACGCAGTATTTT

clone_size: -
j_call: TRBJ1-2
v_call: TRBV5-1
d_call: TRBD1
cdr3_aa: CASSSGQVKDYGYTF
cdr3_nt: TGCGCCAGCAGCTCGGGACAGGTTAAAGACTATGGCTACACCTTC

clone_size: -
j_call: TRBJ2-1
v_call: TRBV11-3
d_call: -
cdr3_aa: CASSLGSRWSNEQFF
cdr3_nt: TGTGCCAGCAGCTTAGGCTCCAGGTGGTCTAATGAGCAGTTCTTC

clone_size: -
j_call: TRBJ1-6
v_call: TRBV10-3
d_call: TRBD1
cdr3_aa: CAISGAGTVNSPLHF
cdr3_nt: TGTGCCATCAGTGGAGCCGGGACAGTCAATTCACCCCTCCACTTT

clone_size: few
j_call: TRBJ1-1
v_call: TRBV28
d_call: -
cdr3_aa: CASSLYPSTEAFF
cdr3_nt: TGTGCCAGCAGTTTATACCCGAGCACTGAAGCTTTCTTT

clone_size: -
j_call: TRBJ2-1
v_call: TRBV9
d_call: TRBD1
cdr3_aa: CASSHPTGELSYNEQFF
cdr3_nt: TGTGCCAGCAGCCATCCGACAGGGGAATTATCCTACAATGAGCAGTTCTTC

clone_size: -
j_call: TRBJ2-1
v_call: TRBV7-9
d_call: TRBD2
cdr3_aa: CASSRVAGGSTSSYNEQFF
cdr3_nt: TGTGCCAGCAGCCGAGTAGCGGGGGGCTCCACAAGCTCCTACAATGAGCAGTTCTTC

clone_size: -
j_call: TRBJ2-3
v_call: TRBV7-2
d_call: TRBD2
cdr3_aa: CASSQGLDRTDTQYF
cdr3_nt: TGTGCCAGCAGCCAGGGACTAGATCGCACAGATACGCAGTATTTT

clone_size: -
j_call: TRBJ2-7
v_call: TRBV9
d_call: TRBD1
cdr3_aa: CASSERQGTYEQYF
cdr3_nt: TGTGCCAGCAGCGAGCGACAGGGAACCTACGAGCAGTACTTC

clone_size: -
j_call: TRBJ1-2
v_call: TRBV6-6
d_call: -
cdr3_aa: CASSTQGIGYTF
cdr3_nt: TGTGCCAGCAGTACCCAGGGAATTGGCTACACCTTC

clone_size: few
j_call: TRBJ2-1
v_call: TRBV5-4
d_call: -
cdr3_aa: CASSLAVRYNEQFF
cdr3_nt: TGTGCCAGCAGCTTGGCGGTCCGTTACAATGAGCAGTTCTTC

clone_size: -
j_call: TRBJ2-1
v_call: TRBV7-3
d_call: -
cdr3_aa: CASSLNTGALGEQFF
cdr3_nt: TGTGCCAGCAGCCTAAATACGGGAGCCCTGGGGGAGCAGTTCTTC

clone_size: -
j_call: TRBJ2-2
v_call: TRBV19
d_call: TRBD2
cdr3_aa: CASSLWGGPNTGELFF
cdr3_nt: TGTGCCAGTAGTCTTTGGGGAGGGCCGAACACCGGGGAGCTGTTTTTT

clone_size: -
j_call: TRBJ2-7
v_call: TRBV6-5
d_call: -
cdr3_aa: CASSYSRGSSPYF
cdr3_nt: TGTGCCAGCAGTTACTCCCGTGGCAGTTCCCCGTACTTC

clone_size: -
j_call: TRBJ1-5
v_call: TRBV19
d_call: -
cdr3_aa: CASSGLTNQPQHF
cdr3_nt: TGTGCCAGTAGTGGACTGACCAATCAGCCCCAGCATTTT

clone_size: -
j_call: TRBJ2-5
v_call: TRBV29-1
d_call: -
cdr3_aa: CSVDRQETQYF
cdr3_nt: TGCAGCGTTGACAGACAAGAGACCCAGTACTTC

clone_size: once
j_call: TRBJ2-1
v_call: TRBV7-3
d_call: TRBD2
cdr3_aa: CASSLAGSYNEQFF
cdr3_nt: TGTGCCAGCAGCCTAGCGGGGTCCTACAATGAGCAGTTCTTC

clone_size: -
j_call: TRBJ1-2
v_call: TRBV28
d_call: TRBD1
cdr3_aa: CASTTGPPAYGYTF
cdr3_nt: TGTGCCAGCACGACAGGGCCACCGGCCTATGGCTACACCTTC

clone_size: few
j_call: TRBJ1-1
v_call: TRBV19
d_call: TRBD1
cdr3_aa: CASSPRGQGTTEAFF
cdr3_nt: TGTGCCAGTAGCCCACGGGGACAGGGAACGACTGAAGCTTTCTTT

clone_size: -
j_call: TRBJ1-1
v_call: TRBV29-1
d_call: -
cdr3_aa: CSVEDLRGSSVAFF
cdr3_nt: TGCAGCGTTGAAGATCTCCGGGGGAGTAGCGTGGCTTTCTTT

clone_size: -
j_call: TRBJ1-5
v_call: TRBV6-6
d_call: TRBD1
cdr3_aa: CASSIDRVQPQHF
cdr3_nt: TGTGCCAGCAGCATTGACAGGGTACAGCCCCAGCATTTT

clone_size: few
j_call: TRBJ1-4
v_call: TRBV2
d_call: TRBD1
cdr3_aa: CASRDRGHSMGKLFF
cdr3_nt: TGTGCCAGCAGGGACAGGGGCCACAGCATGGGAAAACTGTTTTTT

clone_size: -
j_call: TRBJ1-5
v_call: TRBV6-1
d_call: -
cdr3_aa: CASSELRGDSNQPQHF
cdr3_nt: TGTGCCAGCAGTGAATTAAGGGGTGATAGCAATCAGCCCCAGCATTTT

clone_size: -
j_call: TRBJ1-1
v_call: TRBV6-5
d_call: TRBD1
cdr3_aa: CASNLQGTNTEAFF
cdr3_nt: TGTGCCAGCAATCTACAGGGGACGAACACTGAAGCTTTCTTT

clone_size: -
j_call: TRBJ2-5
v_call: TRBV28
d_call: -
cdr3_aa: CASTLTAVETQYF
cdr3_nt: TGTGCCAGTACACTGACAGCTGTTGAGACCCAGTACTTC

clone_size: -
j_call: TRBJ1-5
v_call: TRBV18
d_call: TRBD1
cdr3_aa: CASSQAGGNQPQHF
cdr3_nt: TGTGCCAGCTCACAAGCAGGGGGTAATCAGCCCCAGCATTTT

clone_size: once
j_call: TRBJ1-6
v_call: TRBV30
d_call: TRBD1
cdr3_aa: CAWSVPGTGYSPLHF
cdr3_nt: TGTGCCTGGAGTGTACCCGGGACAGGGTATTCACCCCTCCACTTT

clone_size: -
j_call: TRBJ1-1
v_call: TRBV18
d_call: -
cdr3_aa: CASPLDRNTEAFF
cdr3_nt: TGTGCCAGCCCATTAGACAGGAACACTGAAGCTTTCTTT

clone_size: -
j_call: TRBJ1-3
v_call: TRBV30
d_call: -
cdr3_aa: CAWRRTGGNTIYF
cdr3_nt: TGTGCCTGGAGGCGGACGGGAGGAAACACCATATATTTT

clone_size: -
j_call: TRBJ1-4
v_call: TRBV30
d_call: -
cdr3_aa: CAWSGGQGNEKLFF
cdr3_nt: TGTGCCTGGAGTGGAGGGCAGGGGAATGAAAAACTGTTTTTT

clone_size: -
j_call: TRBJ2-2
v_call: TRBV6-5
d_call: TRBD1
cdr3_aa: CASRHRGPGELFF
cdr3_nt: TGTGCCAGCAGACACAGGGGGCCCGGGGAGCTGTTTTTT

clone_size: once
j_call: TRBJ1-2
v_call: TRBV2
d_call: -
cdr3_aa: CASSESLRNYGYTF
cdr3_nt: TGTGCCAGCAGTGAGTCCTTGAGAAACTATGGCTACACCTTC

clone_size: -
j_call: TRBJ1-2
v_call: TRBV2
d_call: -
cdr3_aa: CASLMLVRVQGYTF
cdr3_nt: TGTGCCAGCCTTATGTTAGTCAGGGTTCAGGGCTACACCTTC